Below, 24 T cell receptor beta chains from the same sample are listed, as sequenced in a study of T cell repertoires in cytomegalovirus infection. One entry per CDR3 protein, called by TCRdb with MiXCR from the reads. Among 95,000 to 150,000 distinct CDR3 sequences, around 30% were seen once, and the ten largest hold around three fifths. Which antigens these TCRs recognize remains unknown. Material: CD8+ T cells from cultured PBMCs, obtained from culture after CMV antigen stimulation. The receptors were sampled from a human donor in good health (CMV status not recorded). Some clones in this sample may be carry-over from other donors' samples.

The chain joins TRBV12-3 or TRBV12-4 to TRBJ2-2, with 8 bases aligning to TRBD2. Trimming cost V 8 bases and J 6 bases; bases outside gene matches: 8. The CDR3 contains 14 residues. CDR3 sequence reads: CASYPRGGPGELFF. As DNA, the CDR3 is TGTGCCAGCTACCCCCGGGGGGGGCCCGGGGAGCTGTTTTTT.

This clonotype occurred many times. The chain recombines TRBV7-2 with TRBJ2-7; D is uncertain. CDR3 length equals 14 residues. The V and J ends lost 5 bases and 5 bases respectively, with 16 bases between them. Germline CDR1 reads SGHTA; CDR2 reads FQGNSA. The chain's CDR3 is CASSLLDHYDEQYF. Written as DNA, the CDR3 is TGTGCCAGCAGCCTCCTCGACCACTATGACGAGCAGTACTTC. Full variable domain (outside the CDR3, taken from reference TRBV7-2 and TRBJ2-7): GAGVSQSPSNKVTEKGKDVELRCDPISGHTALYWYRQSLGQGLEFLIYFQGNSAPDKSGLPSDRFSAERTGGSVSTLTIQRTQQEDSAVYLCASSLLDHYDEQYFGPGTRLTVT.

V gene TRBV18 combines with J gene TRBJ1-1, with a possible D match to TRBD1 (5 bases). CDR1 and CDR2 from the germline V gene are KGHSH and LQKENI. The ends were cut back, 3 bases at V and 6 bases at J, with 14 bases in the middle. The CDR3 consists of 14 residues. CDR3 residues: CASSPEGRLAEAFF. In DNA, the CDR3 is TGTGCCAGCTCACCGGAGGGGAGGCTGGCTGAAGCTTTCTTT.

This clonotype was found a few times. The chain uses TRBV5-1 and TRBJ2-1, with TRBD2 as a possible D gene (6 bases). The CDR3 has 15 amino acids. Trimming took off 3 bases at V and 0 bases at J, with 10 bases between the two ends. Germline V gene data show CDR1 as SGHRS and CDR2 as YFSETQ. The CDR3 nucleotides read TGCGCCAGCAGCTCCAGCGGGCTCTCCTACAATGAGCAGTTCTTC. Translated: CASSSSGLSYNEQFF.

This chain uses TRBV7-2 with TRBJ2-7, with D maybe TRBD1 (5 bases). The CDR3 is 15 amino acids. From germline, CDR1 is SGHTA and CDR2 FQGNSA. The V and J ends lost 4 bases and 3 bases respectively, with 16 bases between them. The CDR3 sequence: CASSSDSSIYYEQYF. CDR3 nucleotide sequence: TGTGCCAGCAGCTCAGACAGTAGCATTTACTACGAGCAGTACTTC.

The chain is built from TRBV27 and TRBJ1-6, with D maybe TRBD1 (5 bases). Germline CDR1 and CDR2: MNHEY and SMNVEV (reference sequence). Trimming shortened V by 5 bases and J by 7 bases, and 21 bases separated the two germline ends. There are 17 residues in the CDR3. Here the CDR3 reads CASSRSATAYPNSPLHF. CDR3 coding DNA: TGTGCCAGCAGTCGATCAGCGACAGCTTATCCGAATTCACCCCTCCACTTT.

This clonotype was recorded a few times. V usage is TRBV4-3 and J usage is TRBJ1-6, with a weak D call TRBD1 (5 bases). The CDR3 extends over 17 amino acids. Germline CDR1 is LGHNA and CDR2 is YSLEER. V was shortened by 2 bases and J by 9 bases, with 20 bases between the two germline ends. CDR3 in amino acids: CASSQFGGSGNGSPLHF. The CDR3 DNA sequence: TGCGCCAGCAGCCAATTTGGGGGGTCGGGAAACGGTTCACCCCTCCACTTT.

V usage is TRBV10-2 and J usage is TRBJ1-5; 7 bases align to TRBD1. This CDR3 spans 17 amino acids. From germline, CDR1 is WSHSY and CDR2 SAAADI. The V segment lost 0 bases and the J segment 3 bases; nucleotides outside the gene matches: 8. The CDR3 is CASSESSATGLNQPQHF. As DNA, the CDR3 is TGCGCCAGCAGTGAGTCGAGCGCGACAGGGCTCAATCAGCCCCAGCATTTT.

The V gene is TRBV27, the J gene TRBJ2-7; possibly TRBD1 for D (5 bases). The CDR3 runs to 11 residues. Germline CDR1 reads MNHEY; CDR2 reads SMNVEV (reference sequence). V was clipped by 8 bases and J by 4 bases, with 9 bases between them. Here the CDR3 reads CASGQGYEQYF. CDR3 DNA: TGTGCCAGCGGCCAGGGTTACGAGCAGTACTTC.

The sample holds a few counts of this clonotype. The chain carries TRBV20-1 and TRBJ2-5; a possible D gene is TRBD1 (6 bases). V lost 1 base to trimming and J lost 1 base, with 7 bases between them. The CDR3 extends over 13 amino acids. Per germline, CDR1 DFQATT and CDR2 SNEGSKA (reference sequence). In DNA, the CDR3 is TGCAGTGCTAGAGTGACAGGCCAAGAGACCCAGTACTTC. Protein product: CSARVTGQETQYF.

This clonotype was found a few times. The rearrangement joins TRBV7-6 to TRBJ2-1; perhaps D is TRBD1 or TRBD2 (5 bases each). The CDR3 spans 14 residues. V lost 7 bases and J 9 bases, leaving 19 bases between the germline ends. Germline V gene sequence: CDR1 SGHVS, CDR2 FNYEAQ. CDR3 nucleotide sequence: TGTGCCAGCACCGGGGCAGCAGAGGGGAGTGAGCAGTTCTTC. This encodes CASTGAAEGSEQFF. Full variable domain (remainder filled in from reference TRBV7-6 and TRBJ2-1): GAGVSQSPRYKVTKRGQDVALRCDPISGHVSLYWYRQALGQGPEFLTYFNYEAQQDKSGLPNDRFSAERPEGSISTLTIQRTEQRDSAMYRCASTGAAEGSEQFFGPGTRLTVL.

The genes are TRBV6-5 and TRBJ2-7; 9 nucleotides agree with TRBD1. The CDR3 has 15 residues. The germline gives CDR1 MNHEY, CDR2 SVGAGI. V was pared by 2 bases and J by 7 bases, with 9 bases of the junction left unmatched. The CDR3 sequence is CASSYGTGTAREQYF. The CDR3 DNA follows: TGTGCCAGCAGTTACGGGACAGGGACTGCGCGGGAGCAGTACTTC.

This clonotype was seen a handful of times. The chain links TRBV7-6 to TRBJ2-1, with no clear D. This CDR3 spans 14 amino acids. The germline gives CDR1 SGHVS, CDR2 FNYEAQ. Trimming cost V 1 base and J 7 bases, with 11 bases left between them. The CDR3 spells CASSLVSPGNEQFF. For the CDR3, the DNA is TGTGCCAGCAGCTTAGTATCCCCCGGGAATGAGCAGTTCTTC.

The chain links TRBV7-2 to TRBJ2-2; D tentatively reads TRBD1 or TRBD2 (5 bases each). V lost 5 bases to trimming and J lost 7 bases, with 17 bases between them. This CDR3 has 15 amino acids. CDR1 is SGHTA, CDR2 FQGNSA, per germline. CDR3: CASSTFELGVGELFF. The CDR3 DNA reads TGTGCCAGCAGCACCTTTGAATTGGGGGTCGGGGAGCTGTTTTTT.

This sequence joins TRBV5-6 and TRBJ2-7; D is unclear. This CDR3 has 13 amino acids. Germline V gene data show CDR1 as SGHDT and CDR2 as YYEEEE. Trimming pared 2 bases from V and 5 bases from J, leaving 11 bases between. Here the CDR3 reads CASSFVGINEQYF. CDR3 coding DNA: TGTGCCAGCAGCTTTGTCGGAATAAACGAGCAGTACTTC.

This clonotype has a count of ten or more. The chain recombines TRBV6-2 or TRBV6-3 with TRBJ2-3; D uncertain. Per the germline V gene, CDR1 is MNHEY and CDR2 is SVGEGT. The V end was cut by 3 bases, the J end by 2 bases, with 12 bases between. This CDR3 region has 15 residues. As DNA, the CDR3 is TGTGCCAGCAGTTATTCAATTTCACACACAGATACGCAGTATTTT. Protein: CASSYSISHTDTQYF.

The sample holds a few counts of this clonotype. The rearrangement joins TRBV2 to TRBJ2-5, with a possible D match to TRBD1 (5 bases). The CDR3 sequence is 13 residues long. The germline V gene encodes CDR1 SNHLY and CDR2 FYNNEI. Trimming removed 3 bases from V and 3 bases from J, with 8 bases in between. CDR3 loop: CASSDKGEETQYF. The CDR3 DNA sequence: TGTGCCAGCAGTGATAAAGGGGAAGAGACCCAGTACTTC.

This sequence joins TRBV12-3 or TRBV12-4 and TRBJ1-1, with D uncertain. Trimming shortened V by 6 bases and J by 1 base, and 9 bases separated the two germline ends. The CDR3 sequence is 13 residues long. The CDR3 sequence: CASSIPQNTEAFF. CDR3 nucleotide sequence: TGTGCCAGCAGCATCCCCCAGAACACTGAAGCTTTCTTT.

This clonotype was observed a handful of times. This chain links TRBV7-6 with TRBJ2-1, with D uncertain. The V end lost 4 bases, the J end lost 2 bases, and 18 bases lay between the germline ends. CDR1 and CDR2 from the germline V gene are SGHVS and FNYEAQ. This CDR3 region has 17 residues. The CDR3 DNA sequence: TGTGCCAGCAGCTCCCAAGACCCCACAAGAGCCTACAATGAGCAGTTCTTC. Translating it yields CASSSQDPTRAYNEQFF.

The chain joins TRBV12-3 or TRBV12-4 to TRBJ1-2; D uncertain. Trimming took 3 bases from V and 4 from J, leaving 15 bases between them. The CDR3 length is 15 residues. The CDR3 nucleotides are TGTGCCAGCAGTTTTCACCCCGGCGGAGGCTATGGCTACACCTTC. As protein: CASSFHPGGGYGYTF.

The CDR3 nucleotides are TGCAGCGTTGATTGGGGATTCACAGATACGCAGTATTTT. It is translated as CSVDWGFTDTQYF. The J gene is TRBJ2-3, the V gene TRBV29-1; the D is unclear. This CDR3 has 13 residues. Germline V gene lookup returns CDR1 SQVTM and CDR2 ANQGSEA. V shed 3 bases and J shed 2 bases, with 9 bases lying between them.

CDR3 loop: CSAREIIQETQYF. Written as DNA, the CDR3 is TGCAGTGCTAGAGAAATAATCCAAGAGACCCAGTACTTC. The chain joins TRBV20-1 to TRBJ2-5; D call uncertain. There are 13 residues in the CDR3. The germline V and J ends were trimmed by 0 bases and 1 base, with 6 bases remaining between them. The germline gives CDR1 DFQATT, CDR2 SNEGSKA (reference sequence).

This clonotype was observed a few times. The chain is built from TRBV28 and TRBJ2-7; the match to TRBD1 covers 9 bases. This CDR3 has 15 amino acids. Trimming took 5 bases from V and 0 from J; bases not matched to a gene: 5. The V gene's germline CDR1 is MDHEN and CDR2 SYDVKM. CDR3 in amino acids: CASSAETGGSYEQYF. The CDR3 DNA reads TGTGCCAGCAGTGCTGAGACAGGGGGCTCCTACGAGCAGTACTTC.

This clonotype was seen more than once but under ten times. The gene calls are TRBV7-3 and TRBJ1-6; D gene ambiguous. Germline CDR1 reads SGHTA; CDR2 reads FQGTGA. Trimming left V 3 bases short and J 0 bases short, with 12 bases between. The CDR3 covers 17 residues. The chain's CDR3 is CASSFGTESSYNSPLHF. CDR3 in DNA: TGTGCCAGCAGCTTTGGAACCGAGAGCTCCTATAATTCACCCCTCCACTTT.